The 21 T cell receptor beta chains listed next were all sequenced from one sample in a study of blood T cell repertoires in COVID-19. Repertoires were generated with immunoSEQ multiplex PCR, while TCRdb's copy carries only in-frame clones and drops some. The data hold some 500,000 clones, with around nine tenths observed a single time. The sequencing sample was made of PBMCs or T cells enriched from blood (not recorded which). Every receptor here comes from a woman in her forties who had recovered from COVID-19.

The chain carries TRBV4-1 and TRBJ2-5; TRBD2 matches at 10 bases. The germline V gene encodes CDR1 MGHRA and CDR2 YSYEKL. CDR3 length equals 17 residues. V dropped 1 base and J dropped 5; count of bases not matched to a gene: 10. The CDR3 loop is CASSQAFLAGVGETQYF. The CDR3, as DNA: TGCGCCAGCAGCCAAGCCTTTCTAGCGGGAGTTGGGGAGACCCAGTACTTC.

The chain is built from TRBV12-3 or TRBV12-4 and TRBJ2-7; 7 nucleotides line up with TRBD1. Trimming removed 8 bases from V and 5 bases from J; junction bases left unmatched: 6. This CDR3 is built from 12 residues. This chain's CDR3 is CASGRQGHEQYF. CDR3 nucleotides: TGTGCCAGCGGGAGACAGGGCCACGAGCAGTACTTC.

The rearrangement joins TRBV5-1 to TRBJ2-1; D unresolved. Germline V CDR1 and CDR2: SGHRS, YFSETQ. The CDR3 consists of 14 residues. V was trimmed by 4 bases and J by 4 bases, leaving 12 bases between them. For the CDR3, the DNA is TGCGCCAGCAGCGTCACAGATCCTTACAATGAGCAGTTCTTC. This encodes CASSVTDPYNEQFF. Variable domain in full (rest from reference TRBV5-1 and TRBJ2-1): KAGVTQTPRYLIKTRGQQVTLSCSPISGHRSVSWYQQTPGQGLQFLFEYFSETQRNKGNFPGRFSGRQFSNSRSEMNVSTLELGDSALYLCASSVTDPYNEQFFGPGTRLTVL.

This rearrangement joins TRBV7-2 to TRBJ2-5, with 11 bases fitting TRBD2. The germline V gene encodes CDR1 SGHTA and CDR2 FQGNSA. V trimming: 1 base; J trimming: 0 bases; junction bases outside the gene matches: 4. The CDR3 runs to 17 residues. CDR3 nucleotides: TGTGCCAGCAGCTTAGGACTAGCGGGGAGGTACCAAGAGACCCAGTACTTC. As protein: CASSLGLAGRYQETQYF.

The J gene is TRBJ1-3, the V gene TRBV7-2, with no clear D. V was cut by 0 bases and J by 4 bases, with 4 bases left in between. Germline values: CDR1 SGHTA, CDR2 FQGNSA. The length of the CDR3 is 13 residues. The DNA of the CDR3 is TGTGCCAGCAGCTTAGCGACAGGAAACACCATATATTTT. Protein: CASSLATGNTIYF. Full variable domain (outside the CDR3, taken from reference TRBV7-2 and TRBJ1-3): GAGVSQSPSNKVTEKGKDVELRCDPISGHTALYWYRQSLGQGLEFLIYFQGNSAPDKSGLPSDRFSAERTGGSVSTLTIQRTQQEDSAVYLCASSLATGNTIYFGEGSWLTVV.

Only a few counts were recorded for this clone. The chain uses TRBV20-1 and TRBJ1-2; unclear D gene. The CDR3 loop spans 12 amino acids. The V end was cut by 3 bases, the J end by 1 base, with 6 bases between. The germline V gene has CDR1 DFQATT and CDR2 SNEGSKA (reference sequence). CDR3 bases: TGCAGTGCTAGTATCAGTAACTATGGCTACACCTTC. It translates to CSASISNYGYTF.

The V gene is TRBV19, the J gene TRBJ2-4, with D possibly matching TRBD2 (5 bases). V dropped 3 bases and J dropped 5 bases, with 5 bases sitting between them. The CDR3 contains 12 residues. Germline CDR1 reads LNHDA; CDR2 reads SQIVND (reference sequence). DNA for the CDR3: TGTGCCAGTAGTATGGGAGAAAACATTCAGTACTTC. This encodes CASSMGENIQYF. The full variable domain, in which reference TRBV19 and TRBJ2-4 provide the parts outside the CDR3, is DGGITQSPKYLFRKEGQNVTLSCEQNLNHDAMYWYRQDPGQGLRLIYYSQIVNDFQKGDIAEGYSVSREKKESFPLTVTSAQKNPTAFYLCASSMGENIQYFGAGTRLSVL.

The CDR3 spells CASSELRREGPYNEQFF. As DNA, the CDR3 is TGTGCCAGCAGTGAACTACGACGGGAGGGCCCCTACAATGAGCAGTTCTTC. V gene TRBV25-1 combines with J gene TRBJ2-1; 8 bases match TRBD2. The CDR3 is 17 residues long. The germline V gene has CDR1 MGHDK and CDR2 SYGVNS. The ends lost 2 bases at V and 2 bases at J; junction bases unmatched: 8.

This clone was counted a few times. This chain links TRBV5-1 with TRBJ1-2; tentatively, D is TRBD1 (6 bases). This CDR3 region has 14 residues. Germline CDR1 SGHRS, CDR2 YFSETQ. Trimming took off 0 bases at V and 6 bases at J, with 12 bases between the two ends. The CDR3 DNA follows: TGCGCCAGCAGCTTGGAACGGGGGGCCCATGGCTACACCTTC. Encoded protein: CASSLERGAHGYTF.

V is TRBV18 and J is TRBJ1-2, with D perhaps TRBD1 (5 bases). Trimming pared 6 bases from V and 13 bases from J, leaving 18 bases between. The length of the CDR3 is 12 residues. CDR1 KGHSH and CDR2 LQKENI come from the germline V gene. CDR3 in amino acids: CASSPDTALCTF. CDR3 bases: TGTGCCAGCTCTCCGGACACAGCCCTTTGCACCTTC.

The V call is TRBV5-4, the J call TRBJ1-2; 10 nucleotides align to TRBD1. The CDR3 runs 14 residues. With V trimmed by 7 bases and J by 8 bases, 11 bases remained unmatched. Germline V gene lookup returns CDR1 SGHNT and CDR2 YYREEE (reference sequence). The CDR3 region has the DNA TGTGCCAGCGGGCGACAGGGGGCAGAGCAAGGCTACACCTTC. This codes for CASGRQGAEQGYTF.

In nucleotides, the CDR3 is TGTGCCAGCAGCTTGGACAGTACCAATCAGCCCCAGCATTTT. It yields the protein CASSLDSTNQPQHF. This sequence joins TRBV5-5 and TRBJ1-5; D gene ambiguous. The CDR3 has 14 amino acids. Per germline, CDR1 SGHKS and CDR2 YYEKEE (reference sequence). V was clipped by 0 bases and J by 3 bases, with 7 bases between them.

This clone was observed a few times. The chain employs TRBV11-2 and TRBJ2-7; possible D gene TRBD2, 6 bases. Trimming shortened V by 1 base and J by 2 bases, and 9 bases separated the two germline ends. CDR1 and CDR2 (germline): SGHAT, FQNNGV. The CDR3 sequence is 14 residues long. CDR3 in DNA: TGTGCCAGCAGCTTAGGGGCTAGCGCCTACGAGCAGTACTTC. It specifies CASSLGASAYEQYF.

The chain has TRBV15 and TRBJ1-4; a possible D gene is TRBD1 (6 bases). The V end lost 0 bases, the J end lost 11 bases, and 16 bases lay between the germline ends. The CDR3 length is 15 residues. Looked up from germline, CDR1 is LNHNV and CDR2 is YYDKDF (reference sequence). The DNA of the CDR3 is TGTGCCACCAGCAGAGATGGGGGCAGGGTGGACAAACTGTTTTTT. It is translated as CATSRDGGRVDKLFF.

CDR3 loop: CASSPLGGTVGYTF. The CDR3 DNA reads as TGCGCCAGCAGCCCCCTCGGCGGGACAGTTGGCTACACCTTC. The genes are TRBV5-1 and TRBJ1-2; 7 bases map to TRBD1. J gave up 7 bases and V 4 bases, and 10 bases lay outside the gene matches. The CDR3 sequence is 14 residues long. CDR1 is SGHRS and CDR2 is YFSETQ in the germline V gene.

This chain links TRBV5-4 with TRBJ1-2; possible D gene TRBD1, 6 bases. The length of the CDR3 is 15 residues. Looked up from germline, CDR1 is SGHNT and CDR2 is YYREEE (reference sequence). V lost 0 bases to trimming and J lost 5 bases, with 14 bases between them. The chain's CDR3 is CASSLAGGALYGYTF. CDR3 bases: TGTGCCAGCAGCTTGGCCGGGGGGGCACTTTATGGCTACACCTTC.

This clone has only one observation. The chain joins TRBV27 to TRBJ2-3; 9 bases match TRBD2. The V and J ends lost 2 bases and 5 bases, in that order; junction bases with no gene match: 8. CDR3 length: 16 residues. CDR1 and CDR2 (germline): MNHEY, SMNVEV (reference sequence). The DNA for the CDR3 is TGTGCCAGCAGTTTAATAGCGGGAGTGGTTGGAGATACGCAGTATTTT. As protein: CASSLIAGVVGDTQYF.

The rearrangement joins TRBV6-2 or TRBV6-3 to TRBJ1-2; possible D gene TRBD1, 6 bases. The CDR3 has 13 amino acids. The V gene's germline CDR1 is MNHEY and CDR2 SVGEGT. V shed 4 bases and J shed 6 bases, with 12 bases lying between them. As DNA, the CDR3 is TGTGCCAGCAGTTTGACAGGTTTGGATGGCTACACCTTC. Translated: CASSLTGLDGYTF.

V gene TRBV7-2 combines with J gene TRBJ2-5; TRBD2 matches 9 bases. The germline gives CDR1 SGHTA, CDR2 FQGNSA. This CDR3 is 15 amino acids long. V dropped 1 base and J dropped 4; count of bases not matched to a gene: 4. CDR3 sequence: CASSLGAGGGETQYF. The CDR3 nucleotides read TGTGCCAGCAGCTTAGGGGCGGGAGGGGGAGAGACCCAGTACTTC.

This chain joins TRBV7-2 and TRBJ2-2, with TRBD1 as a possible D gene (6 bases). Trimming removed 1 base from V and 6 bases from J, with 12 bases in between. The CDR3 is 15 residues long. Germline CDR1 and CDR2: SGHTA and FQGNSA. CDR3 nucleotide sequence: TGTGCCAGCAGCTTAGAAATGGGGGCGCCCGGGGAGCTGTTTTTT. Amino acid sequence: CASSLEMGAPGELFF.

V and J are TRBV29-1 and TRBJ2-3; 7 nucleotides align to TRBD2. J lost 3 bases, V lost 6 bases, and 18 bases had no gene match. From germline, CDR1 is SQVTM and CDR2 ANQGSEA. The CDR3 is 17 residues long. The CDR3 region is CSVAGSGAIGGTDTQYF. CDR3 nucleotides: TGCAGCGTCGCGGGGAGCGGGGCAATCGGAGGGACAGATACGCAGTATTTT.